The 8 T cell receptor beta chains presented below share a single source sample, sequenced in a study of control samples from healthy donors and cancer patients. Method: immunoSEQ multiplex PCR; TCRdb's copy keeps in-frame clones and lacks some. The profile shows 170,000 or so clones, more than 85% of them singletons. Sample: blood. These receptors were taken from a woman in her thirties or forties in good health.

The chain combines TRBV5-5 with TRBJ2-1; the D call may be TRBD1 or TRBD2 (5 bases each). Per germline, CDR1 SGHKS and CDR2 YYEKEE (reference sequence). V was shortened by 4 bases and J by 4 bases, with 15 bases between the two germline ends. CDR3 length equals 15 residues. The CDR3 region is CASSPSGTAYNEQFF. CDR3 bases: TGTGCCAGCAGCCCCTCCGGGACGGCATACAATGAGCAGTTCTTC.

This chain connects TRBV5-1 to TRBJ2-2; the D call may be TRBD1 or TRBD2 (5 bases each). CDR1 and CDR2 (germline): SGHRS, YFSETQ. There are 16 residues in the CDR3. The V gene lost 2 bases and the J gene lost 13 bases, with 24 bases spanning the gap. Written as DNA, the CDR3 is TGCGCCAGCAGCTTATTACGGGCCCGGGACCCGGGGTCGCTGTTTTTT. This gives the protein CASSLLRARDPGSLFF. Drawing the rest from reference TRBV5-1 and TRBJ2-2, the complete variable domain is KAGVTQTPRYLIKTRGQQVTLSCSPISGHRSVSWYQQTPGQGLQFLFEYFSETQRNKGNFPGRFSGRQFSNSRSEMNVSTLELGDSALYLCASSLLRARDPGSLFFGEGSRLTVL.

The gene calls are TRBV4-2 and TRBJ1-6, with D tentatively TRBD1 (5 bases). The CDR3 totals 15 residues. Trimming cost V 5 bases and J 7 bases, with 15 bases left between them. From germline, CDR1 is LGHNA and CDR2 YNFKEQ. CDR3 coding DNA: TGTGCCAGCAGCATAGCGGGACTCATGAATTCACCCCTCCACTTT. It is translated as CASSIAGLMNSPLHF.

In its sample, this clone was seen once. In DNA form, the CDR3 reads TGTGCCAGTAGGCGACAGGGGGCGCGCGAGCAGTACTTC. It is translated as CASRRQGAREQYF. The genes are TRBV19 and TRBJ2-7; 10 nucleotides line up with TRBD1. Germline CDR1 is LNHDA and CDR2 is SQIVND (reference sequence). Trimming at V came to 6 bases and at J to 6 bases, leaving 5 bases not matched to a gene. The CDR3 totals 13 residues.

The chain is built from TRBV3-1 (or the pseudogene TRBV3-2) and TRBJ2-5; 9 nucleotides agree with TRBD2. CDR1 and CDR2 from the germline V gene are LGHDT and YNNKEL (reference sequence). The CDR3 spans 16 residues. J was trimmed by 1 base and V by 4 bases; bases with no gene match: 7. CDR3 nucleotides: TGTGCCAGCAGCCCATTTGGCGGGGGGGTCCAAGAGACCCAGTACTTC. Translating gives CASSPFGGGVQETQYF.

V usage is TRBV12-1 and J usage is TRBJ1-5; the table assigns TRBD1, which was not confirmed against the DNA. TRBV12-1 is marked as a pseudogene. The CDR3 consists of 18 residues. CDR3 DNA: TGTGCCAGCAGCTTTGTCCCCATTGGGGCGGATAGCAATCAGCCCCAGCATTTT. Its translation: CASSFVPIGADSNQPQHF.

The CDR3 region is CASSLGPGQGMGKLFF. CDR3 in DNA: TGTGCCAGTAGTCTGGGGCCGGGACAGGGGATGGGAAAACTGTTTTTT. The V call is TRBV19, the J call TRBJ1-4; 10 bases are shared with TRBD1. The CDR3 length is 16 residues. CDR1 is LNHDA and CDR2 is SQIVND in the germline V gene (reference sequence). Germline trimming cut 5 bases from V and 10 bases from J; bases unmatched to any gene: 13.

V is TRBV5-4 and J is TRBJ1-4; tentatively, D is TRBD1 (6 bases). Trimming pared 2 bases from V and 7 bases from J, leaving 12 bases between. The CDR3 is 14 residues long. CDR1 is SGHNT, CDR2 YYREEE, per germline (reference sequence). The CDR3 nucleotides are TGTGCCAGCAGCTTTAGGGGGGCAGGTGAAAAACTGTTTTTT. Translation gives CASSFRGAGEKLFF. The full variable domain, rest sourced from reference TRBV5-4 and TRBJ1-4, is ETGVTQSPTHLIKTRGQQVTLRCSSQSGHNTVSWYQQALGQGPQFIFQYYREEENGRGNFPPRFSGLQFPNYSSELNVNALELDDSALYLCASSFRGAGEKLFFGSGTQLSVL.